These 4 T cell receptor beta chains were all obtained from the same sample, sequenced in a study of human T cells and chemical hapten exposure. MiXCR was run by TCRdb on the RACE reads, yielding one entry per CDR3 protein. The sample consists of about 61,000 distinct CDR3 sequences, about 6.7% of them appearing once. The sample's time point: pre-sensitization, week 0. Stated treatment: therapeutic diphenylcyclopropenone sensitization with weekly scalp DPC. The specimen comprised whole blood, sampled in connection with sensitization to the hapten diphenylcyclopropenone (DPC). The origin of the receptors is a woman aged 25 to 39 with alopecia areata. Some clones in this sample may be carry-over from other donors' samples.

On this clonotype itself: A much larger clone differs from this one at a single base, so this may be a read error. The chain couples TRBV6-5 to TRBJ1-1; 8 positions agree with TRBD1. This CDR3 contains 14 residues. Germline values: CDR1 MNHEY, CDR2 SVGAGI. The CDR3 DNA reads TGTGCCAGCAGATCGGGACAGGCGAGGGCTGAAGCTTCCTTT. Encoded protein: CASRSGQARAEASF.

This clonotype has a count of ten or more. The chain links TRBV2 to TRBJ2-3; no reliable D call. V gave up 4 bases and J gave up 4 bases, with 3 bases separating them. CDR3 length equals 11 residues. Germline V gene sequence: CDR1 SNHLY, CDR2 FYNNEI. CDR3 sequence: CASSVSDTQYF. Here the CDR3 DNA reads TGTGCCAGCAGTGTGTCAGATACGCAGTATTTT.

This clonotype was detected many times. V gene TRBV5-1 combines with J gene TRBJ2-4, with 8 positions matching TRBD1. The V segment lost 4 bases and the J segment 5 bases; nucleotides outside the gene matches: 2. Germline CDR1 reads SGHRS; CDR2 reads YFSETQ. CDR3 length equals 13 residues. The CDR3 DNA reads TGCGCCAGCAGCGCGGGACAGGAAAACATTCAGTACTTC. Translation: CASSAGQENIQYF.

The V gene is TRBV27, the J gene TRBJ2-6; D ambiguous. The CDR3 extends over 16 amino acids. Germline-derived CDR1 and CDR2 are MNHEY and SMNVEV (reference sequence). Trimming removed 5 bases at V and 0 bases at J, with 11 bases between. CDR3 in DNA: TGTGCCAGCAGTGGTTCCTTGAACTCTGGGGCCAACGTCCTGACTTTC. It encodes CASSGSLNSGANVLTF.